These T cell receptor beta chains were read from a single sample in a study of shared clonotypes between healthy human individuals. Using immunoSEQ multiplex PCR, the repertoire was profiled, and TCRdb retains in-frame clones only, with some absent. This table has 90,000 to 100,000 clones, less than 50% appearing once. Sequencing was done on a sample of PBMCs. The receptors shown here come from a woman aged 40 to 50 in good health. Some clones in this sample may be carry-over from other donors' samples. Both conserved end residues are part of each CDR3. Fields, in order: V gene, clone size, CDR3 protein. Clone size, where shown, is once, few, many, or a class for clones that have expanded.

v_gene: TRBV29-1; abundance: NA; CDR3aa: CSVGQGMNEKLFF
v_gene: TRBV5-4; abundance: few; CDR3aa: CASSGGQGANTGELFF
v_gene: TRBV28; abundance: many; CDR3aa: CASSLSDSYGYTF
v_gene: TRBV30; abundance: few; CDR3aa: CAWSVPDRQLYNEQFF
v_gene: TRBV6-6; abundance: NA; CDR3aa: CASSITDGYYGYTF
v_gene: TRBV29-1; abundance: NA; CDR3aa: CSVLAGPAAYNEQFF
v_gene: TRBV4-2; abundance: NA; CDR3aa: CASSQDERDLHEQYF
v_gene: TRBV18; abundance: many; CDR3aa: CASSSTPDVTAYEQYF
v_gene: TRBV28; abundance: NA; CDR3aa: CATYTRQVVRQYF
v_gene: TRBV5-6; abundance: NA; CDR3aa: CASSLTGTQETQYF
v_gene: TRBV7-2; abundance: NA; CDR3aa: CASSLTSGNGYEQYF
v_gene: TRBV7-8; abundance: NA; CDR3aa: CASIGSGGELFF
v_gene: TRBV7-7; abundance: few; CDR3aa: CASSLATGSGNTIYF
v_gene: TRBV7-9; abundance: many; CDR3aa: CASSLDTGSNEKLFF
v_gene: TRBV28; abundance: NA; CDR3aa: CATLKRLGSRELFF
v_gene: TRBV6-5; abundance: NA; CDR3aa: CASSQGRASGNTIYF
v_gene: TRBV30; abundance: medium-sized; CDR3aa: CAGSRTSGIAQYF
v_gene: TRBV29-1; abundance: few; CDR3aa: CSVEGGTEVSYEQYF
v_gene: TRBV30; abundance: many; CDR3aa: CAWSVLGEKETQYF
v_gene: TRBV7-3; abundance: many; CDR3aa: CASSPGPNYGYTF
v_gene: TRBV28; abundance: many; CDR3aa: CASSSTLSGAHGYTF
v_gene: TRBV7-6; abundance: NA; CDR3aa: CASSLEENTEAFF
v_gene: TRBV2; abundance: many; CDR3aa: CASGGLAGEQYF
v_gene: TRBV28; abundance: once; CDR3aa: CASSLNRGGEKLFF
v_gene: TRBV14; abundance: NA; CDR3aa: CASSQDRGAANHF
v_gene: TRBV27; abundance: once; CDR3aa: CASQTYGGGEQYF
v_gene: TRBV29-1; abundance: NA; CDR3aa: CSVTTGGPEAFF
v_gene: TRBV25-1; abundance: NA; CDR3aa: CASPGYNEQFF
v_gene: TRBV7-9; abundance: NA; CDR3aa: CASSLSRLAATSYEQYF
v_gene: TRBV5-1; abundance: few; CDR3aa: CASSFPSPNIQYF
v_gene: TRBV5-4; abundance: many; CDR3aa: CASSLAGGLTDTQYF